The T cell receptor beta chain described here comes from a study of T cells in Graves' hyperthyroidism and ophthalmopathy. General study points: Ophthalmopathy was told apart from stable hyperthyroidism by a 13 V-J model.

At least ten counts were recorded for this clonotype. Its cognate antigen is unknown. There were TCR beta CDR3 regions amplified from RNA transcripts. The HTBI primer set drove a first-round RT-PCR of the TCR CDR3. TCRdb called the multiplex PCR reads again in MiXCR, with one record for every CDR3 protein. The repertoire holds hundreds of thousands of distinct CDR3 sequences, with around 15% as singletons. The germline gives CDR1 SGDLS, CDR2 YYNGEE. Trimming removed 4 bases at V and 0 bases at J, with 13 bases between. The CDR3 length is 15 residues. The sequenced sample was blood. This clonotype originated in a woman aged 40-49 years with Graves' hyperthyroidism. The V and J genes are TRBV9 and TRBJ1-1; D is ambiguous. Written as DNA, the CDR3 is TGTGCCAGCAGCCGAGGTGAGGGAATGAACACTGAAGCTTTCTTT. It encodes CASSRGEGMNTEAFF.